Sequencing of this T cell receptor beta chain was carried out in a study of regulatory T cells in long-lasting Graves disease. Study findings and constraints: Reduced TCR diversity was observed in persistent Graves' patients versus newly diagnosed patients. The study found TRBV28, TRBJ1-2 and TRBJ2-5 favored in persistent disease.

This CDR3 has 13 residues. The ends lost 8 bases at V and 2 bases at J; junction bases unmatched: 4. The V gene's germline CDR1 is MDHEN and CDR2 SYDVKM. Details on this clonotype: Its antigen is currently unknown.

The time point denotes: persistent/refractory GD, antithyroid drugs over 5 years with positive TRAb. Extracted PBMC RNA gave rise to the TCR library. According to the study, TCR beta libraries were built with iRepertoire HTBI primers and CDR3-region Arm-PCR. MiXCR, run by TCRdb on the multiplex PCR reads, gives a single entry per CDR3 protein. Of hundreds of thousands of distinct CDR3 sequences in the sample, around a fifth were seen once. The source was peripheral blood mononuclear cells (PBMCs), collected when the disease was refractory, from a patient treated with antithyroid drugs. The chain has TRBV28 and TRBJ2-3; 7 bases map to TRBD2. This TCR was sampled from a female donor with Graves disease. In DNA form, the CDR3 reads TGTGCCAGCTATCGGGGGGACACAGATACGCAGTATTTT. Translation: CASYRGDTDTQYF.